This T cell receptor beta chain was identified in a study of regulatory and conventional T cells in RAG deficiency. Sequencing used immunoSEQ multiplex PCR; TCRdb keeps in-frame clones, though not all of them. The sample has fewer than 30,000 clones; around 96% are singletons. For this clone: Antigen unknown.

Genomic DNA came from blood conventional CD4+ T cells gated CD25-low CD127-high. Study-level results: These Omenn syndrome Treg sorts may hold peripherally activated cells instead. Shorter CDR3s in all patient subsets; >80% Treg-Tconv overlap in Omenn. Control T-cell subsets had markedly higher Shannon entropy and lower Simpson indices than RAG-deficient patients.

The same sample was also used in a study of regulatory T cells. From that study: The PCR used 52 TRBV and 13 TRBJ primers. In patients, unique TRB V-J pairs were restricted and V/J usage skewed, especially in Tregs.

The sample consisted of CD25- CD4+ T cells sorted from blood. This receptor was obtained from a human donor in good health.

DNA for the CDR3: TGTGCCAGCAGCCCCTGGGCCGCCACTTTGTACAATGAGCAGTTCTTC. Amino acids: CASSPWAATLYNEQFF. The chain uses TRBV11-2 and TRBJ2-1, with D uncertain. The CDR3 is made up of 16 amino acids. Germline V CDR1 and CDR2: SGHAT, FQNNGV. V lost 5 bases, J lost 4 bases, and 18 bases lay in between.